This TCR beta chain was sequenced in a study of cytomegalovirus exposure and HLA in healthy donors. Libraries were prepared by immunoSEQ multiplex PCR; TCRdb keeps only in-frame clonotypes and omits some of them. Of around 150,000 clones in the sample, 70% to 90% were seen once. With respect to this clone: The antigen remains unidentified.

Study results and limitations: Subsequent analysis showed first-cohort TCR clusters tending to co-occur in 120 validation repertoires. According to the study, roughly 180 TCR beta chains were cytomegalovirus-associated.

The junction had 2 bases not matched to a gene; V was cut back by 2 bases and J by 5 bases. CDR3 length equals 14 residues. Germline loops: CDR1 MNHEY, CDR2 SVGAGI. The source of this sequence is a young woman in good health and CMV-seronegative. Sequencing input: PBMCs. The V gene is TRBV6-5, the J gene TRBJ2-2; 7 bases are a match to TRBD1. CDR3 residues: CASSYGTVTGELFF. The CDR3 nucleotides read TGTGCCAGCAGTTACGGGACAGTAACCGGGGAGCTGTTTTTT.